This passage covers 21 T cell receptor beta chains from one sample sequenced in a study of blood T cell repertoires in COVID-19. The data were produced by immunoSEQ multiplex PCR, yet TCRdb's version contains in-frame clones alone and is incomplete. The sample records over 350,000 clones, around 89% being singletons. Sequenced: PBMCs or T cells enriched from blood (not recorded which). Source of these receptors: a woman in her late teens or twenties who had recovered from COVID-19.

This CDR3 is CASSSFRGLSTDTQYF. DNA for the CDR3: TGTGCCAGCAGCTCTTTCAGGGGACTAAGCACAGATACGCAGTATTTT. The chain has TRBV3-1 (or the pseudogene TRBV3-2) and TRBJ2-3; possible D gene TRBD2, 7 bases. This CDR3 spans 16 amino acids. In germline, CDR1 is LGHDT, CDR2 YNNKEL (reference sequence). Trimming pared 5 bases from V and 0 bases from J, leaving 15 bases between.

This clone came up once. Here the CDR3 reads CASSSPADRAVNEQFF. The DNA for the CDR3 is TGTGCCAGCAGTTCCCCGGCGGACAGGGCGGTCAATGAGCAGTTCTTC. J is TRBJ2-1 and V is TRBV28; TRBD1 matches 8 bases. The CDR3 contains 16 residues. V trimming: 4 bases; J trimming: 6 bases; junction bases outside the gene matches: 11. Germline CDR1 MDHEN, CDR2 SYDVKM. Full variable domain (remainder filled in from reference TRBV28 and TRBJ2-1): DVKVTQSSRYLVKRTGEKVFLECVQDMDHENMFWYRQDPGLGLRLIYFSYDVKMKEKGDIPEGYSVSREKKERFSLILESASTNQTSMYLCASSSPADRAVNEQFFGPGTRLTVL.

V is TRBV6-1 and J is TRBJ1-5; D is possibly TRBD1 (6 bases). The V end was cut by 1 base, the J end by 3 bases, with 13 bases between. CDR3 size: 16 residues. CDR1 is MNHNS, CDR2 SASEGT, per germline. In nucleotides, the CDR3 is TGTGCCAGCAGTGAAGAGGGGGACGGGTACAATCAGCCCCAGCATTTT. It yields the protein CASSEEGDGYNQPQHF.

The chain joins TRBV30 to TRBJ1-2, with no clear D. Germline lookup yields CDR1 GTSNPN and CDR2 SVGIG (reference sequence). The CDR3 length is 14 residues. Trimming left V 0 bases short and J 4 bases short, with 12 bases between. Here the CDR3 DNA reads TGTGCCTGGAGTGTACTAGCAGGATTCTATGGCTACACCTTC. The encoded protein is CAWSVLAGFYGYTF.

The J gene is TRBJ2-7, the V gene TRBV11-3; perhaps TRBD2 as D (5 bases). V lost 5 bases and J lost 0, with 8 bases in between. Germline V gene sequence: CDR1 SGHNT, CDR2 YENEEA. The CDR3 covers 13 residues. The CDR3 DNA sequence: TGTGCCAGCAGCCGCCGGGACTCCTACGAGCAGTACTTC. It yields the protein CASSRRDSYEQYF.

This clone was observed a few times. The V gene is TRBV18, the J gene TRBJ1-3, with D unresolved. The CDR3 runs to 18 residues. CDR1 is KGHSH and CDR2 is LQKENI in the germline V gene. Trimming took 0 bases from V and 0 from J, leaving 15 bases between them. CDR3 in amino acids: CASSPPGLFTASGNTIYF. In nucleotides, the CDR3 is TGTGCCAGCTCACCACCGGGCCTTTTTACAGCCTCTGGAAACACCATATATTTT.

This clone was detected only once. The rearrangement uses TRBV7-3 and TRBJ1-1; the D is unclear. V shed 6 bases and J shed 6 bases, with 20 bases lying between them. The CDR3 consists of 15 residues. CDR1 and CDR2 (germline): SGHTA, FQGTGA. The CDR3 spells CASREGQHRGAEAFF. CDR3 sequence (DNA): TGTGCCAGCAGGGAGGGCCAGCATCGTGGGGCTGAAGCTTTCTTT.

This clone was found a few times. The chain has TRBV3-1 (or the pseudogene TRBV3-2) and TRBJ1-2; TRBD1 matches 7 bases. Germline-derived CDR1 and CDR2 are LGHDT and YNNKEL (reference sequence). V was clipped by 6 bases and J by 6 bases; unmatched bases: 4. The CDR3 is made up of 12 amino acids. The CDR3 nucleotides read TGTGCCAGCAGGCAGACAGGGAATGGCTACACCTTC. Translated, it gives CASRQTGNGYTF.

The V call is TRBV11-1, the J call TRBJ2-1; TRBD2 agrees at 11 bases. The CDR3 has 16 amino acids. Trimming took 2 bases from V and 4 from J; bases not matched to a gene: 4. CDR1 and CDR2 from the germline V gene are SGHAT and FQDESV (reference sequence). The CDR3: CASSLIAGGFYNEQFF. The CDR3 DNA sequence: TGTGCCAGCAGCTTAATAGCGGGGGGGTTTTACAATGAGCAGTTCTTC. Full variable domain (rest looked up from reference TRBV11-1 and TRBJ2-1): EAEVAQSPRYKITEKSQAVAFWCDPISGHATLYWYRQILGQGPELLVQFQDESVVDDSQLPKDRFSAERLKGVDSTLKIQPAELGDSAMYLCASSLIAGGFYNEQFFGPGTRLTVL.

This clone was seen once. V gene TRBV5-1 combines with J gene TRBJ1-2; D is possibly TRBD1 (6 bases). V gave up 7 bases and J gave up 7 bases, with 35 bases separating them. The CDR3 has 19 amino acids. Looked up from germline, CDR1 is SGHRS and CDR2 is YFSETQ. The CDR3 is CASSRASHRDLDGVGGYTF. The CDR3 DNA follows: TGCGCCAGCTCCCGGGCCTCTCACAGGGATTTAGACGGTGTTGGTGGCTACACCTTC. The full variable domain, with the rest looked up from reference TRBV5-1 and TRBJ1-2, is KAGVTQTPRYLIKTRGQQVTLSCSPISGHRSVSWYQQTPGQGLQFLFEYFSETQRNKGNFPGRFSGRQFSNSRSEMNVSTLELGDSALYLCASSRASHRDLDGVGGYTFGSGTRLTVV.

This clone was seen more than once but under ten times. The chain is built from TRBV11-2 and TRBJ2-1; TRBD2 matches at 8 bases. Germline V gene sequence: CDR1 SGHAT, CDR2 FQNNGV. The CDR3 sequence is 16 residues long. V shed 5 bases and J 7 bases; nucleotides not matched to a gene: 13. CDR3 sequence: CASSRPGTRLGNEQFF. In DNA form, the CDR3 reads TGTGCCAGCAGCCGCCCCGGGACTAGGTTGGGGAATGAGCAGTTCTTC. The full variable domain, completed using reference TRBV11-2 and TRBJ2-1, is EAGVAQSPRYKIIEKRQSVAFWCNPISGHATLYWYQQILGQGPKLLIQFQNNGVVDDSQLPKDRFSAERLKGVDSTLKIQPAKLEDSAVYLCASSRPGTRLGNEQFFGPGTRLTVL.

To note about this clone: Additional DNA sequences in this sample encode the identical CDR3. The rearrangement joins TRBV5-1 to TRBJ2-2; 7 bases are shared with TRBD2. The CDR3 contains 14 residues. In germline, CDR1 is SGHRS, CDR2 YFSETQ. Trimming removed 0 bases from V and 5 bases from J; junction bases left unmatched: 1. CDR3 DNA sequence: TGCGCCAGCAGCTTGGCGGGAGGAACCGGGGAGCTGTTTTTT. Protein product: CASSLAGGTGELFF.

For the CDR3, the DNA is TGTGCCAGCTCACCCCGGGACAGGGGAACCTACACCTTC. Its protein product is CASSPRDRGTYTF. The V gene is TRBV18, the J gene TRBJ1-2, with 10 nucleotides matching TRBD1. The V gene end was trimmed by 3 bases and the J gene end by 10 bases; junction bases not matched to a gene: 5. In germline, CDR1 is KGHSH, CDR2 LQKENI. There are 13 residues in the CDR3.

J is TRBJ2-4 and V is TRBV7-9; D ambiguous. V shed 6 bases and J shed 6 bases, with 9 bases lying between them. From germline, CDR1 is SEHNR and CDR2 FQNEAQ (reference sequence). The CDR3 is made up of 12 amino acids. CDR3 amino acids: CASSPDINIQYF. In DNA form, the CDR3 reads TGTGCCAGCAGTCCCGACATAAACATTCAGTACTTC.

This rearrangement joins TRBV11-2 to TRBJ2-7, with D uncertain. The CDR3 covers 14 residues. Trimming shortened V by 0 bases and J by 4 bases, and 10 bases separated the two germline ends. Germline assignment: CDR1 SGHAT and CDR2 FQNNGV. DNA of the CDR3: TGTGCCAGCAGCTTAGATCGAACTAAATACGAGCAGTACTTC. Translating gives CASSLDRTKYEQYF.

This chain connects TRBV6-6 to TRBJ1-1, with 7 bases aligning to TRBD1. CDR3 size: 14 residues. The V gene's germline CDR1 is MNHNY and CDR2 SVGAGI (reference sequence). Unmatched junction bases numbered 5, after V lost 6 bases and J lost 1 base. The CDR3 sequence is CASRHSGGNTEAFF. The CDR3 DNA follows: TGTGCCAGCAGACACTCAGGGGGGAACACTGAAGCTTTCTTT.

This sequence joins TRBV11-3 and TRBJ1-6, with D unclear. CDR3 length: 13 amino acids. Germline V gives CDR1 SGHNT, CDR2 YENEEA. V gave up 2 bases and J gave up 5 bases, with 4 bases separating them. The CDR3 DNA is TGTGCCAGCAGCTTAACAGATAATTCACCCCTCCACTTT. Translated: CASSLTDNSPLHF.

The V gene is TRBV4-1, the J gene TRBJ2-3, with TRBD1 identical over 7 bases. Germline V gene data show CDR1 as MGHRA and CDR2 as YSYEKL. The CDR3 has 15 residues. With 4 bases clipped from V and 6 bases from J, the junction kept 10 bases outside the gene matches. This CDR3 is CASSRDREGADTQYF. Written as DNA, the CDR3 is TGCGCCAGCAGCCGTGACAGGGAAGGGGCCGATACGCAGTATTTT.

The rearrangement uses TRBV7-9 and TRBJ2-3; 7 bases are shared with TRBD2. This CDR3 has 15 amino acids. Germline V gene data show CDR1 as SEHNR and CDR2 as FQNEAQ (reference sequence). V dropped 5 bases and J dropped 5; count of bases not matched to a gene: 10. DNA for the CDR3: TGTGCCAGCAGCCACCTAAGCGGGGTTGTAGATACGCAGTATTTT. This codes for CASSHLSGVVDTQYF.

CDR3 region: CATRGGETQYF. The DNA of the CDR3 is TGTGCCACCCGCGGCGGAGAGACCCAGTACTTC. The chain combines TRBV19 with TRBJ2-5; D unclear. The V gene's germline CDR1 is LNHDA and CDR2 SQIVND (reference sequence). V lost 10 bases and J 4 bases, leaving 10 bases between the germline ends. The CDR3 extends over 11 amino acids.

This chain uses TRBV3-1 (or the pseudogene TRBV3-2) with TRBJ2-5; TRBD2 might be the D (5 bases). Trimming left V 0 bases short and J 0 bases short, with 11 bases between. The CDR3 runs 16 residues. Germline V lookup: CDR1 LGHDT, CDR2 YNNKEL (reference sequence). CDR3 nucleotides: TGTGCCAGCAGCCAAGATGGGAAGCGGTACCAAGAGACCCAGTACTTC. Its translation is CASSQDGKRYQETQYF.